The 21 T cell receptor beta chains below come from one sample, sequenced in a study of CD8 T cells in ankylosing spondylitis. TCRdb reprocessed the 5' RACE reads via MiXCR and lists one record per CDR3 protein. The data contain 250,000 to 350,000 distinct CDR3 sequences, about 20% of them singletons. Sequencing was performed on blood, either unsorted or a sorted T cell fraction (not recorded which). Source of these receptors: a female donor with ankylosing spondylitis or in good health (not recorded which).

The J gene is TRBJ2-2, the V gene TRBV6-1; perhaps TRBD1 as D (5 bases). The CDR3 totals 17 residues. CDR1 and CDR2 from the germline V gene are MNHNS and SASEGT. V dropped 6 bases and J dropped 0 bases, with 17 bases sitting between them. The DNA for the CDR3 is TGTGCCAGCAGCCGAGCTCAGGGCTCCACGAACACCGGGGAGCTGTTTTTT. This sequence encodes CASSRAQGSTNTGELFF.

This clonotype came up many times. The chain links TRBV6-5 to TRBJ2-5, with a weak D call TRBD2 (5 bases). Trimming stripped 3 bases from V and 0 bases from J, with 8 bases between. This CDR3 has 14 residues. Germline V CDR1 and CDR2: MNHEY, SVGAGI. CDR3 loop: CASSYGADQETQYF. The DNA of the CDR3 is TGTGCCAGCAGTTATGGAGCGGACCAAGAGACCCAGTACTTC.

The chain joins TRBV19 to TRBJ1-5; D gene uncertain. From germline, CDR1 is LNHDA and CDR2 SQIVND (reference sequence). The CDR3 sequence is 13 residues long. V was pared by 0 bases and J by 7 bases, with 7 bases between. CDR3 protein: CASSIDQLQPQHF. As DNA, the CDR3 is TGTGCCAGTAGTATAGATCAGTTGCAGCCCCAGCATTTT.

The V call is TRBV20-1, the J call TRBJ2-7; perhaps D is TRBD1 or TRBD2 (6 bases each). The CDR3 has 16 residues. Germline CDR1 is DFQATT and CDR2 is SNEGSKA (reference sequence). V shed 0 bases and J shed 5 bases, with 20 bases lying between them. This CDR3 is CSARDRKWGAYDEQYF. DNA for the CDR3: TGCAGTGCTAGAGATCGTAAGTGGGGGGCGTACGACGAGCAGTACTTC.

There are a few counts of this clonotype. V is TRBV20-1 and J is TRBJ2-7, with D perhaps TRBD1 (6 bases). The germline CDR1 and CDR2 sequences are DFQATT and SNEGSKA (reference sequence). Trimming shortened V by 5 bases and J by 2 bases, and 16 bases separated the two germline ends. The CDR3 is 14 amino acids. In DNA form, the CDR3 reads TGCAGTGCTCACTCACAGGGAACAACCTACGAGCAGTACTTC. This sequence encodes CSAHSQGTTYEQYF.

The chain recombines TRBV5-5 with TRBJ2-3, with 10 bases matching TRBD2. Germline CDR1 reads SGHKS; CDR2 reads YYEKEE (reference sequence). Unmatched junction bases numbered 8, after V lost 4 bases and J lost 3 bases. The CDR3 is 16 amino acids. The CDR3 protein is CASSLSLLAGTDTQYF. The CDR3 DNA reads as TGTGCCAGCAGCCTTTCCCTACTAGCGGGGACAGATACGCAGTATTTT.

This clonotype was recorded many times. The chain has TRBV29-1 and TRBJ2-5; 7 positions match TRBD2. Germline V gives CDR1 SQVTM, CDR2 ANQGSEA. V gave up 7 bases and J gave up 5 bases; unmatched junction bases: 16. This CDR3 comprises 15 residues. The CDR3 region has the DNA TGCAGCGCTAGACCCCCCGGGGGGACGGTGGAGACCCAGTACTTC. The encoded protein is CSARPPGGTVETQYF.

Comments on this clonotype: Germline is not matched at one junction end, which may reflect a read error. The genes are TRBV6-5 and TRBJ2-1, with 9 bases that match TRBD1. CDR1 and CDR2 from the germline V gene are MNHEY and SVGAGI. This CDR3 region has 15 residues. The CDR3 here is CACSSGTGSYNEQFF. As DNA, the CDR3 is TGTGCCTGCAGTTCCGGGACAGGGTCCTACAATGAGCAGTTCTTC.

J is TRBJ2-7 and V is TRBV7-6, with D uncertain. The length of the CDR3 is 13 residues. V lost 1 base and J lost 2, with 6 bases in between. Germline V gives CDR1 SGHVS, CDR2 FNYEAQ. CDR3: CASSLGKAYEQYF. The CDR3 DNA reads TGTGCCAGCAGCTTAGGGAAGGCCTACGAGCAGTACTTC.

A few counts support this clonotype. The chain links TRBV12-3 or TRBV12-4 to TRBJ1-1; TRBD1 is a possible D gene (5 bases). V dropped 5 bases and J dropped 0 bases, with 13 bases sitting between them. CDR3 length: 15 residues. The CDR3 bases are TGTGCCAGCAGTCCATCAGGGTACGTGAACACTGAAGCTTTCTTT. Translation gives CASSPSGYVNTEAFF.

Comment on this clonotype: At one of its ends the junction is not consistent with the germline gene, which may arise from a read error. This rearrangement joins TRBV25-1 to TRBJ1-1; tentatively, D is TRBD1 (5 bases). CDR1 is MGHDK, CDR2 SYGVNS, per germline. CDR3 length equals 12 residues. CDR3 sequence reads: CASSESRDRRNF. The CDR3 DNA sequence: TGTGCCAGCAGTGAATCCAGGGATAGGAGGAACTTT.

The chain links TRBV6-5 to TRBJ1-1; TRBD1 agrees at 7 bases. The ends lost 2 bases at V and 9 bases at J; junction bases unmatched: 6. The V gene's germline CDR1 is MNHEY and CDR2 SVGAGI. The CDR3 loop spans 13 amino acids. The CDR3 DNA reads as TGTGCCAGCAGTTACACGAGCAGGGGGAAAGCTTTCTTT. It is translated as CASSYTSRGKAFF.

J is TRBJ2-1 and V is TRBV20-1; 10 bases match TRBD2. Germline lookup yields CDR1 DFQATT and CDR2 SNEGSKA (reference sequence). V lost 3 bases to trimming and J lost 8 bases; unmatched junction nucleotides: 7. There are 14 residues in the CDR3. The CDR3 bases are TGCAGTGCTAGGCGGAGCGGGAGGGGGCATGAGCAGTTCTTC. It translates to CSARRSGRGHEQFF.

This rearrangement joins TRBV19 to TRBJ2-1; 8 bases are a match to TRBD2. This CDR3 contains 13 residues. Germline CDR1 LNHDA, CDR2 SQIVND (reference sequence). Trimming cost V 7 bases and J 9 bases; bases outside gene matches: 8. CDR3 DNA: TGTGCCAGTAATTCGGCGGGAGGTGGTGAGCAGTTCTTC. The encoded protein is CASNSAGGGEQFF.

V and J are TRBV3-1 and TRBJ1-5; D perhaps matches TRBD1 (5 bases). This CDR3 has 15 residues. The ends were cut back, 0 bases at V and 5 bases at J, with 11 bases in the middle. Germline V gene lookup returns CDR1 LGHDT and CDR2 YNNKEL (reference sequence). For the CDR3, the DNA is TGTGCCAGCAGCCAAGATACGGGGACGGATCAGCCCCAGCATTTT. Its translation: CASSQDTGTDQPQHF.

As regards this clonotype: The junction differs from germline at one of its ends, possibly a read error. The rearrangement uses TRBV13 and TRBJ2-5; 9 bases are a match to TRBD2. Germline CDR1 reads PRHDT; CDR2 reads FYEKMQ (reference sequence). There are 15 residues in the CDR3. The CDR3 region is CASSLGLAIQETQYF. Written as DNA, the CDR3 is TGTGCCAGCAGCCTAGGACTAGCGATCCAAGAGACCCAGTACTTC.

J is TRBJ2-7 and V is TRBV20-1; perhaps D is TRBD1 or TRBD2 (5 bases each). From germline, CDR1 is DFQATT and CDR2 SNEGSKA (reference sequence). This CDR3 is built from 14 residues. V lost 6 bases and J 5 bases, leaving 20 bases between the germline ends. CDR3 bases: TGCAGTGCCACTCTCGGTAGAGGGGCCAACGAGCAGTACTTC. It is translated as CSATLGRGANEQYF.

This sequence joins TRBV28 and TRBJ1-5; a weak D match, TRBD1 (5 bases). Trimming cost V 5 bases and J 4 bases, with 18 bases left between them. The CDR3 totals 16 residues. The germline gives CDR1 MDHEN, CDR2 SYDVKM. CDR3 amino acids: CASSRDWGVGNQPQHF. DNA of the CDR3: TGTGCCAGCAGTCGAGATTGGGGCGTAGGGAATCAGCCCCAGCATTTT.

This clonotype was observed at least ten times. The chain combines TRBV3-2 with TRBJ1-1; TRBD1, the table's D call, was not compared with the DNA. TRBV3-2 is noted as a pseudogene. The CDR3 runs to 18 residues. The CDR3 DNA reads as TGTGCCAGCAGCAAAGCGGGGGCAGGGGGAAGGATGAACACTGAAGCTTTCTTT. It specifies CASSKAGAGGRMNTEAFF.

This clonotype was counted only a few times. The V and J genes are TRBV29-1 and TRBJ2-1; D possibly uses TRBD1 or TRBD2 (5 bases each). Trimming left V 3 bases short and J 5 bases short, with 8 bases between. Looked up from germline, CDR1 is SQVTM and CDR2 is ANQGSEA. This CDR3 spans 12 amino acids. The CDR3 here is CSVEGRDNEQFF. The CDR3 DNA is TGCAGCGTTGAGGGGCGGGACAATGAGCAGTTCTTC.

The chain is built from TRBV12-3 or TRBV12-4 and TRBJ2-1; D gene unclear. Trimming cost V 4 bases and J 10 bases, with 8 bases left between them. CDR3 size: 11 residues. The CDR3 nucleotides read TGTGCCAGCAGTTGGCTTCAGGAGCAGTTCTTC. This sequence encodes CASSWLQEQFF.